This TCR beta chain was captured in a study of CD8 T cells in ankylosing spondylitis. This clonotype was observed at least ten times. The antigen is undetermined. Trimming took 6 bases from V and 3 from J, leaving 14 bases between them. CDR3 length: 14 amino acids. General study points: Within matched ankylosing spondylitis synovial fluid, disease-linked clones were reportedly significantly enriched. The study identified a TCR beta motif of seven or eight highly homologous variants that appeared characteristic of ankylosing spondylitis blood. Before this, some motif variants had been reported in reactive arthritis synovial fluid and blood.

Library preparation for TCR beta used quantitative 5'-RACE with molecular barcodes. TCRdb passed the 5' RACE reads through MiXCR, listing each CDR3 protein once. The table shows about 300,000 distinct CDR3 sequences, with roughly 12% occurring only once. The receptor was isolated from a female donor with ankylosing spondylitis or in good health (not recorded which). Specimen: blood, either unsorted or a sorted T cell fraction (not recorded which). The rearrangement uses TRBV12-3 or TRBV12-4 and TRBJ1-1; D uncertain. CDR3 coding DNA: TGTGCCAGCAGAATTACAGCGATCTACACTGAAGCTTTCTTT. Translated: CASRITAIYTEAFF.